The rows below give T cell receptor beta chains drawn from one sample of a study of T cells in Graves' hyperthyroidism and ophthalmopathy. TCRdb redid the calling of the multiplex PCR reads with MiXCR, one entry per CDR3 protein. The top ten hold approximately 7.4% of the sample, which has some 560,000 distinct CDR3 sequences, 15% to 19% seen once. The sequenced material came from blood. These receptors came from a woman under 40 with Graves' hyperthyroidism. Both conserved end residues are part of each CDR3. D genes are given only for firm matches. Rows give clone size only sometimes, using once, few, many, or a class for an expanded clone.

d_call: NA; v_call: TRBV20-1; j_call: TRBJ2-1; clone_size: many; cdr3_nt: TGCAGTGCTAGATATCGAGGCGACAATGAGCAGTTCTTC; cdr3_aa: CSARYRGDNEQFF
d_call: NA; v_call: TRBV2; j_call: TRBJ1-5; clone_size: many; cdr3_nt: TGTGCCAGCAGTTTCCAGGGAGGAGAGTTCAATCAGCCCCAGCATTTT; cdr3_aa: CASSFQGGEFNQPQHF
d_call: NA; v_call: TRBV28; j_call: TRBJ2-1; clone_size: many; cdr3_nt: TGTGCCAGCAGTCGCTTCACCGGTGAGCAGTTCTTC; cdr3_aa: CASSRFTGEQFF
d_call: NA; v_call: TRBV19; j_call: TRBJ1-4; clone_size: few; cdr3_nt: TGTGCCAGTAATACGGGACGTGCTAATGAAAAACTGTTTTTT; cdr3_aa: CASNTGRANEKLFF
d_call: NA; v_call: TRBV14; j_call: TRBJ2-1; clone_size: few; cdr3_nt: TGTGCCAGCAGCCAACCAGGTCCCTATGAGCAGTTCTTC; cdr3_aa: CASSQPGPYEQFF
d_call: NA; v_call: TRBV7-9; j_call: TRBJ1-1; clone_size: many; cdr3_nt: TGTGCCAGCAGCCACCCTCCGAACACTGAAGCTTTCTTT; cdr3_aa: CASSHPPNTEAFF
d_call: NA; v_call: TRBV27; j_call: TRBJ2-2; clone_size: NA; cdr3_nt: TGTGCCAGCAGTCCGCGGACTGGGGGGACCGGGGAGCTGTTTTTT; cdr3_aa: CASSPRTGGTGELFF
d_call: NA; v_call: TRBV15; j_call: TRBJ1-5; clone_size: many; cdr3_nt: TGTGCCACCAGCACAGGGAGCGCGGTCGGCAATCAGCCCCAGCATTTT; cdr3_aa: CATSTGSAVGNQPQHF
d_call: NA; v_call: TRBV7-9; j_call: TRBJ2-2; clone_size: NA; cdr3_nt: TGTGCCAGCAGCTTGTCGGAGCGGCCCCCGAACACCGGGGAGCTGTTTTTT; cdr3_aa: CASSLSERPPNTGELFF
d_call: NA; v_call: TRBV19; j_call: TRBJ2-7; clone_size: NA; cdr3_nt: TGTGCCAGTAGTCTCCGGGACGGACTTTACGAGCAGTACTTC; cdr3_aa: CASSLRDGLYEQYF
d_call: TRBD2; v_call: TRBV20-1; j_call: TRBJ2-1; clone_size: NA; cdr3_nt: TGCAGTGCCATACTAGCGGGAGTTGCATGGGAGCAGTTCTTC; cdr3_aa: CSAILAGVAWEQFF
d_call: NA; v_call: TRBV20-1; j_call: TRBJ2-7; clone_size: once; cdr3_nt: TGCAGTGCTAGAGGAATAATGGGGCAGGGCTTCTACGAGCAGTACTTC; cdr3_aa: CSARGIMGQGFYEQYF
d_call: NA; v_call: TRBV5-1; j_call: TRBJ2-1; clone_size: many; cdr3_nt: TGCGCCAGCAGCTTGTTGTCGGCTACCTACAATGAGCAGTTCTTC; cdr3_aa: CASSLLSATYNEQFF
d_call: TRBD1; v_call: TRBV6-2/TRBV6-3; j_call: TRBJ1-5; clone_size: many; cdr3_nt: TGTGCCAGCAGTTTTACGACAGGGCGCCGCAATCAGCCCCAGCATTTT; cdr3_aa: CASSFTTGRRNQPQHF
d_call: NA; v_call: TRBV12-3/TRBV12-4; j_call: TRBJ1-1; clone_size: many; cdr3_nt: TGTGCCAGCAGTTTATTTCGGGGAAAGAACACTGAAGCTTTCTTT; cdr3_aa: CASSLFRGKNTEAFF
d_call: TRBD1; v_call: TRBV28; j_call: TRBJ2-7; clone_size: many; cdr3_nt: TGTGCCAGCAGCCTAAGACAGGGGGCATCCTACGAGCAGTACTTC; cdr3_aa: CASSLRQGASYEQYF
d_call: TRBD2; v_call: TRBV4-1; j_call: TRBJ2-1; clone_size: once; cdr3_nt: TGCGCCAGCAGCCAAGCGGCTAGCGGGAGTTTATGGTTCTTC; cdr3_aa: CASSQAASGSLWFF
d_call: TRBD1; v_call: TRBV7-2; j_call: TRBJ2-7; clone_size: many; cdr3_nt: TGTGCCAGCAGCCCCGACAGGGGCACCTACGAGCAGTACTTC; cdr3_aa: CASSPDRGTYEQYF
d_call: NA; v_call: TRBV25-1; j_call: TRBJ2-2; clone_size: NA; cdr3_nt: TGTGCCAGCAGTGAATATGGGCAGGGCCCCGGGGAGCTGTTTTTT; cdr3_aa: CASSEYGQGPGELFF
d_call: NA; v_call: TRBV5-1; j_call: TRBJ1-6; clone_size: NA; cdr3_nt: TGCGCCAGCAGCTTCGCTCCGGGCCCGGGGCCTTCACCCCTCCACTTT; cdr3_aa: CASSFAPGPGPSPLHF
d_call: NA; v_call: TRBV5-5; j_call: TRBJ1-1; clone_size: many; cdr3_nt: TGTGCGCCGGGGACCAAGAACACTGAAGCTTTCTTT; cdr3_aa: CAPGTKNTEAFF
d_call: NA; v_call: TRBV6-1; j_call: TRBJ2-1; clone_size: many; cdr3_nt: TGTGCCAGCAGCGCGGTCATAGGGAATGAGCAGTTCTTC; cdr3_aa: CASSAVIGNEQFF
d_call: TRBD1; v_call: TRBV5-1; j_call: TRBJ2-7; clone_size: many; cdr3_nt: TGCGCCAGCAGTCGTCAGGGGGCCGACGAGCAGTACTTC; cdr3_aa: CASSRQGADEQYF
d_call: TRBD1; v_call: TRBV4-3; j_call: TRBJ2-7; clone_size: many; cdr3_nt: TGCGCCAGCAGCCAACTCTATCCAGGGGGTACCTACGAGCAGTACTTC; cdr3_aa: CASSQLYPGGTYEQYF
d_call: TRBD2; v_call: TRBV5-1; j_call: TRBJ2-1; clone_size: NA; cdr3_nt: TGCGCCAGCCGCGGGGAGGGCCCCTACAATGAGCAGTTCTTC; cdr3_aa: CASRGEGPYNEQFF
d_call: NA; v_call: TRBV28; j_call: TRBJ1-6; clone_size: many; cdr3_nt: TGTGCCAGCAGTTTTCGGGGGATCTCCTATAATTCACCCCTCCACTTT; cdr3_aa: CASSFRGISYNSPLHF
d_call: TRBD2; v_call: TRBV19; j_call: TRBJ2-4; clone_size: few; cdr3_nt: TGTGCCAGTAGTACCGGGACTACCGAAAACATTCAGTACTTC; cdr3_aa: CASSTGTTENIQYF
d_call: NA; v_call: TRBV4-1; j_call: TRBJ1-5; clone_size: many; cdr3_nt: TGTGCCAGCAGCCAGACCAGCAATCAGCCCCAGCATTTT; cdr3_aa: CASSQTSNQPQHF
d_call: NA; v_call: TRBV30; j_call: TRBJ1-2; clone_size: many; cdr3_nt: TGTGCCTGGAGTGTACTCGGCGATCACTATGGCTACACCTTC; cdr3_aa: CAWSVLGDHYGYTF
d_call: NA; v_call: TRBV28; j_call: TRBJ1-5; clone_size: many; cdr3_nt: TGTGCCAGCAGTTTACCGGCCCCCGGGCAGCCCCAGCATTTT; cdr3_aa: CASSLPAPGQPQHF
d_call: TRBD2; v_call: TRBV5-1; j_call: TRBJ2-1; clone_size: many; cdr3_nt: TGCGCCAGCAGCAAAACCCTAGCGGGAGGCTCCTACAATGAGCAGTTCTTC; cdr3_aa: CASSKTLAGGSYNEQFF
d_call: NA; v_call: TRBV4-2; j_call: TRBJ1-4; clone_size: NA; cdr3_nt: TGTGCCAGCAGCCAAGACCAACCCTACGAAGAAAAACTGTTTTTT; cdr3_aa: CASSQDQPYEEKLFF
d_call: NA; v_call: TRBV30; j_call: TRBJ1-2; clone_size: few; cdr3_nt: TGTGCCTGGAGTGTGTTGGGTGGCTATGGCTACACCTTC; cdr3_aa: CAWSVLGGYGYTF
d_call: NA; v_call: TRBV6-1; j_call: TRBJ2-7; clone_size: many; cdr3_nt: TGTGCCAGCAGCCACCCGGCAGGGGCGCGGGAGCAGTACTTC; cdr3_aa: CASSHPAGAREQYF
d_call: NA; v_call: TRBV9; j_call: TRBJ2-3; clone_size: NA; cdr3_nt: TGTGCCAGCAGCGTCGGCGGCGGGGCCTCTAGCACAGATACGCAGTATTTT; cdr3_aa: CASSVGGGASSTDTQYF
d_call: NA; v_call: TRBV7-9; j_call: TRBJ2-7; clone_size: many; cdr3_nt: TGTGCCAGCAGCCGGGACGGACTTTCCTACGAGCAGTACTTC; cdr3_aa: CASSRDGLSYEQYF
d_call: NA; v_call: TRBV27; j_call: TRBJ1-2; clone_size: few; cdr3_nt: TGTGCCAGCAGTTTAAGGTCCGGGCGCGGCTACACCTTC; cdr3_aa: CASSLRSGRGYTF
d_call: TRBD1; v_call: TRBV20-1; j_call: TRBJ1-6; clone_size: NA; cdr3_nt: TGCAGTGCTAGAGATCGAGGACAGGGGAGGGATTCACCCCTCCACTTT; cdr3_aa: CSARDRGQGRDSPLHF
d_call: NA; v_call: TRBV11-2; j_call: TRBJ1-1; clone_size: many; cdr3_nt: TGTGCCAGCAGCTTAGGGTGGAACACTGAAGCTTTCTTT; cdr3_aa: CASSLGWNTEAFF
d_call: NA; v_call: TRBV6-2/TRBV6-3; j_call: TRBJ2-1; clone_size: NA; cdr3_nt: TGTGCCAGCAGTTACTCATCCGCTTACAATGAGCAGTTCTTC; cdr3_aa: CASSYSSAYNEQFF
d_call: TRBD2; v_call: TRBV14; j_call: TRBJ2-3; clone_size: few; cdr3_nt: TGTGCCAGCAGCCAAGATGTGGGACTAGCGGGAATCCATACGCAGTATTTT; cdr3_aa: CASSQDVGLAGIHTQYF
d_call: NA; v_call: TRBV12-3/TRBV12-4; j_call: TRBJ2-1; clone_size: few; cdr3_nt: TGTGCCAGCAGTTTGGTACAGGGGAGGCTCAATGAGCAGTTCTTC; cdr3_aa: CASSLVQGRLNEQFF